This entry lists 30 T cell receptor beta chains sequenced from one sample in a study of blood T cell repertoires in COVID-19. TCRdb keeps only in-frame clones here, not all; method: immunoSEQ multiplex PCR. The table lists about 280,000 clones, about 85% of them singletons, with 2.5% to 3% in the top ten. The specimen sequenced was PBMCs or T cells enriched from blood (not recorded which). These receptors originate from a woman in her forties or fifties who had recovered from COVID-19.

This chain links TRBV29-1 with TRBJ2-5; tentatively, D is TRBD1 (6 bases). The CDR3 covers 13 residues. Germline CDR1 and CDR2: SQVTM and ANQGSEA. The V end lost 4 bases, the J end lost 4 bases, and 13 bases lay between the germline ends. The CDR3 coding sequence is TGCAGCGTTGCAGGGGCGGGTGGAGAGACCCAGTACTTC. Translating gives CSVAGAGGETQYF.

CDR3 amino acids: CATGQGMSVSGNTIYF. The CDR3, as DNA: TGTGCCACCGGCCAGGGAATGTCCGTCTCTGGAAACACCATATATTTT. The rearrangement uses TRBV10-3 and TRBJ1-3; D is possibly TRBD1 (5 bases). Trimming took 10 bases from V and 0 from J, leaving 19 bases between them. Germline V gives CDR1 ENHRY, CDR2 SYGVKD. CDR3 length equals 16 residues.

V gene TRBV2 combines with J gene TRBJ1-2; 7 bases are shared with TRBD1. This CDR3 region has 14 residues. Trimming removed 2 bases from V and 6 bases from J; junction bases left unmatched: 6. Germline CDR1 and CDR2: SNHLY and FYNNEI. The CDR3 DNA sequence: TGTGCCAGCAGTGAAAGGCAGGGGGTAGATGGCTACACCTTC. Protein product: CASSERQGVDGYTF.

This clone was counted a single time. The chain couples TRBV4-3 to TRBJ2-1; 13 bases align to TRBD2. The V and J ends lost 4 bases and 1 base, in that order; junction bases with no gene match: 1. The CDR3 has 16 amino acids. Germline values: CDR1 LGHNA, CDR2 YSLEER. CDR3 bases: TGCGCCAGCAGCCCGGGACTAGCGGGATCCTACAATGAGCAGTTCTTC. Its protein is CASSPGLAGSYNEQFF.

The chain joins TRBV7-9 to TRBJ1-5, with unresolved D. Germline V lookup: CDR1 SEHNR, CDR2 FQNEAQ (reference sequence). This CDR3 is built from 14 residues. Trimming pared 0 bases from V and 9 bases from J, leaving 12 bases between. This chain's CDR3 is CASSLAVLGSPQHF. DNA of the CDR3: TGTGCCAGCAGCTTAGCTGTCTTGGGCTCGCCCCAGCATTTT.

This sequence joins TRBV18 and TRBJ1-1; 7 bases are shared with TRBD1. Germline CDR1 and CDR2: KGHSH and LQKENI. J gave up 1 base and V 6 bases, and 5 bases lay outside the gene matches. The CDR3 has 14 residues. CDR3 protein: CASSFDRANTEAFF. The CDR3 DNA reads as TGTGCCAGCTCCTTCGACAGGGCGAACACTGAAGCTTTCTTT. Together with reference TRBV18 and TRBJ1-1, the CDR3 gives the full variable domain: NAGVMQNPRHLVRRRGQEARLRCSPMKGHSHVYWYRQLPEEGLKFMVYLQKENIIDESGMPKERFSAEFPKEGPSILRIQQVVRGDSAAYFCASSFDRANTEAFFGQGTRLTVV.

The chain has TRBV7-8 and TRBJ1-4, with 8 bases aligning to TRBD1. V lost 3 bases to trimming and J lost 0 bases; unmatched junction nucleotides: 3. The germline V gene encodes CDR1 SGHVS and CDR2 FQNEAQ. The length of the CDR3 is 16 residues. CDR3 in amino acids: CASSFQGAATNEKLFF. The CDR3 nucleotides are TGTGCCAGCAGCTTCCAGGGGGCCGCAACTAATGAAAAACTGTTTTTT.

The genes are TRBV4-2 and TRBJ1-1, with no clear D. The CDR3 spans 15 residues. The germline V and J ends were trimmed by 4 bases and 7 bases, with 19 bases remaining between them. Germline-derived CDR1 and CDR2 are LGHNA and YNFKEQ. CDR3 loop: CASSRTGSQTYEAFF. In nucleotides, the CDR3 is TGTGCCAGCAGCCGGACCGGGAGCCAAACTTATGAAGCTTTCTTT.

The V gene is TRBV4-1, the J gene TRBJ2-3; 8 nucleotides agree with TRBD1. The CDR3 totals 16 residues. Germline-derived CDR1 and CDR2 are MGHRA and YSYEKL. With V trimmed by 3 bases and J by 0 bases, 5 bases remained unmatched. CDR3 coding DNA: TGCGCCAGCAGCCACCGGACAGGGTTTAGCACAGATACGCAGTATTTT. Translation gives CASSHRTGFSTDTQYF.

V gene TRBV18 combines with J gene TRBJ1-5; no definite D call. Trimming left V 3 bases short and J 1 base short, with 7 bases between. The CDR3 loop spans 14 amino acids. The V gene's germline CDR1 is KGHSH and CDR2 LQKENI. CDR3 coding DNA: TGTGCCAGCTCACCCGGGGTCAGCAATCAGCCCCAGCATTTT. Its translation: CASSPGVSNQPQHF. Based on the CDR3 plus reference TRBV18 and TRBJ1-5, the full variable domain is NAGVMQNPRHLVRRRGQEARLRCSPMKGHSHVYWYRQLPEEGLKFMVYLQKENIIDESGMPKERFSAEFPKEGPSILRIQQVVRGDSAAYFCASSPGVSNQPQHFGDGTRLSIL.

The chain has TRBV4-2 and TRBJ1-1; 7 bases agree with TRBD1. Germline lookup yields CDR1 LGHNA and CDR2 YNFKEQ. The V segment lost 7 bases and the J segment 1 base; nucleotides outside the gene matches: 6. The CDR3 length is 14 residues. The CDR3 sequence: CASNQGQTNTEAFF. The CDR3 DNA reads TGTGCCAGCAACCAGGGACAGACGAACACTGAAGCTTTCTTT.

V usage is TRBV2 and J usage is TRBJ2-1, with TRBD1 identical over 7 bases. The CDR3 has 15 amino acids. Germline lookup yields CDR1 SNHLY and CDR2 FYNNEI. V trimming: 1 base; J trimming: 2 bases; junction bases outside the gene matches: 2. CDR3 protein: CASSEEGGPYNEQFF. The DNA of the CDR3 is TGTGCCAGCAGTGAAGAAGGGGGCCCCTACAATGAGCAGTTCTTC.

CDR3 in DNA: TGTGCCAGCAGTTGGGGACAGGGCACTAATGAAAAACTGTTTTTT. Translating gives CASSWGQGTNEKLFF. The J gene is TRBJ1-4, the V gene TRBV6-5; 9 nucleotides match TRBD1. Germline V gene sequence: CDR1 MNHEY, CDR2 SVGAGI. Trimming took 4 bases from V and 2 from J; bases not matched to a gene: 2. CDR3 length equals 15 residues.

The chain joins TRBV5-1 to TRBJ1-4, with 12 nucleotides matching TRBD1. This CDR3 is 18 amino acids long. The germline V gene encodes CDR1 SGHRS and CDR2 YFSETQ. Unmatched junction bases numbered 14, after V lost 3 bases and J lost 8 bases. The CDR3 DNA follows: TGCGCCAGCAGCTATAATCCCGGGACAGGGGGCCCGGACGAAAAACTGTTTTTT. It codes for CASSYNPGTGGPDEKLFF. The full variable domain, with the rest looked up from reference TRBV5-1 and TRBJ1-4, is KAGVTQTPRYLIKTRGQQVTLSCSPISGHRSVSWYQQTPGQGLQFLFEYFSETQRNKGNFPGRFSGRQFSNSRSEMNVSTLELGDSALYLCASSYNPGTGGPDEKLFFGSGTQLSVL.

The chain combines TRBV9 with TRBJ2-5; 9 bases agree with TRBD2. Germline V CDR1 and CDR2: SGDLS, YYNGEE. The CDR3 consists of 19 residues. Germline trimming cut 0 bases from V and 1 base from J; bases unmatched to any gene: 13. This CDR3 is CASSVGRLQSGGSQETQYF. The DNA for the CDR3 is TGTGCCAGCAGCGTAGGGCGGCTTCAGAGCGGGGGGTCCCAAGAGACCCAGTACTTC.

V usage is TRBV19 and J usage is TRBJ1-5; D unresolved. The CDR3 loop spans 15 amino acids. V lost 3 bases and J 0 bases, leaving 9 bases between the germline ends. In germline, CDR1 is LNHDA, CDR2 SQIVND (reference sequence). The CDR3 DNA sequence: TGTGCCAGTAGTATGGCTGGTCATAGCAATCAGCCCCAGCATTTT. It encodes CASSMAGHSNQPQHF.

The genes are TRBV7-6 and TRBJ1-2; unclear D gene. This CDR3 region has 13 residues. Per germline, CDR1 SGHVS and CDR2 FNYEAQ. The V gene lost 3 bases and the J gene lost 3 bases, with 8 bases spanning the gap. This CDR3 reads CASSLLNYYGYTF. The CDR3 nucleotides are TGTGCCAGCAGCTTGCTCAACTACTATGGCTACACCTTC.

The chain carries TRBV27 and TRBJ2-7; D may be TRBD2 (5 bases). CDR3 length equals 16 residues. From germline, CDR1 is MNHEY and CDR2 SMNVEV (reference sequence). Trimming stripped 5 bases from V and 6 bases from J, with 23 bases between. CDR3 residues: CASSPSLALRGLEQYF. The CDR3 nucleotides are TGTGCCAGCAGTCCCTCCTTGGCCCTTCGAGGGCTCGAGCAGTACTTC.

This chain connects TRBV19 to TRBJ2-2; 8 bases fit TRBD2. Losses at the gene ends were 7 bases for V and 4 bases for J; bases not matched to a gene: 11. The CDR3 runs to 16 residues. CDR1 is LNHDA and CDR2 is SQIVND in the germline V gene (reference sequence). The CDR3 loop reads CASTFRGGLGTGELFF. CDR3 DNA: TGTGCCAGTACATTCCGGGGGGGATTAGGCACCGGGGAGCTGTTTTTT.

This chain connects TRBV27 to TRBJ1-1; D call uncertain. With 0 bases removed from V and 5 bases from J, the gap between germline ends came to 10 bases. This CDR3 region has 14 residues. From germline, CDR1 is MNHEY and CDR2 SMNVEV (reference sequence). The CDR3 coding sequence is TGTGCCAGCAGTTTATCGATGGGGAGTACTGAAGCTTTCTTT. It encodes CASSLSMGSTEAFF.

In this sample, this clone turned up once. This chain uses TRBV28 with TRBJ1-1; a possible D gene is TRBD1 (5 bases). V was cut by 2 bases and J by 4 bases, with 11 bases left in between. Per germline, CDR1 MDHEN and CDR2 SYDVKM. The CDR3 consists of 14 residues. The DNA of the CDR3 is TGTGCCAGCAGTTTAGTCGGGGGAGGCACTGAAGCTTTCTTT. This gives the protein CASSLVGGGTEAFF.

The chain uses TRBV19 and TRBJ2-7; D might be TRBD1 (6 bases). Trimming cost V 8 bases and J 4 bases, with 21 bases left between them. Looked up from germline, CDR1 is LNHDA and CDR2 is SQIVND (reference sequence). The CDR3 has 15 amino acids. The CDR3 DNA sequence: TGTGCCAGTGCCGCGGTGGACAGCCGGTCGTACGAGCAGTACTTC. Amino acids: CASAAVDSRSYEQYF.

This chain uses TRBV19 with TRBJ1-5; a weak D match, TRBD1 (5 bases). Germline V gives CDR1 LNHDA, CDR2 SQIVND (reference sequence). The CDR3 totals 15 residues. Trimming left V 3 bases short and J 4 bases short, with 13 bases between. The chain's CDR3 is CASSMGRASNQPQHF. DNA of the CDR3: TGTGCCAGTAGTATGGGCAGGGCGTCAAATCAGCCCCAGCATTTT.

V usage is TRBV11-2 and J usage is TRBJ2-3; possible D gene TRBD1, 6 bases. In germline, CDR1 is SGHAT, CDR2 FQNNGV. The CDR3 spans 19 residues. V shed 6 bases and J shed 3 bases, with 28 bases lying between them. This CDR3 reads CASSASGPRGQPGTDTQYF. CDR3 nucleotide sequence: TGTGCCAGCAGTGCCTCGGGGCCCAGGGGCCAACCTGGGACAGATACGCAGTATTTT.

J is TRBJ2-2 and V is TRBV5-5; 9 nucleotides match TRBD1. Germline-derived CDR1 and CDR2 are SGHKS and YYEKEE (reference sequence). The CDR3 extends over 16 amino acids. J lost 3 bases, V lost 4 bases, and 7 bases had no gene match. Here the CDR3 reads CASSPQGALDTGELFF. The CDR3 nucleotides read TGTGCCAGCAGCCCACAGGGGGCGCTGGACACCGGGGAGCTGTTTTTT.

CDR3 protein: CAWRKSGGRTDTQYF. The CDR3, as DNA: TGTGCCTGGAGGAAAAGCGGGGGGAGAACAGATACGCAGTATTTT. This chain connects TRBV30 to TRBJ2-3; TRBD2 aligns across 9 bases. Germline lookup yields CDR1 GTSNPN and CDR2 SVGIG (reference sequence). The CDR3 length is 15 residues. V shed 3 bases, J shed 3 bases, and the junction held 7 bases outside the gene matches.

V is TRBV2 and J is TRBJ1-6; D might be TRBD1 (5 bases). CDR3 length equals 14 residues. The V and J ends lost 4 bases and 5 bases respectively, with 9 bases between them. Germline CDR1 SNHLY, CDR2 FYNNEI. The chain's CDR3 is CASSGQGHNSPLHF. The CDR3 nucleotides are TGTGCCAGCAGTGGCCAGGGTCATAATTCACCCCTCCACTTT.

The V and J genes are TRBV9 and TRBJ1-5, with a weak D call TRBD1 (6 bases). Deletions cut 0 bases from V and 6 bases from J, with 10 bases between. This CDR3 is built from 14 residues. CDR1 and CDR2 (germline): SGDLS, YYNGEE. For the CDR3, the DNA is TGTGCCAGCAGCGTAGACAGGGAAGGTCAGCCCCAGCATTTT. It encodes CASSVDREGQPQHF.

The chain joins TRBV6-2 or TRBV6-3 to TRBJ1-1; 10 bases are shared with TRBD1. V was pared by 2 bases and J by 1 base, with 4 bases of the junction left unmatched. Germline V lookup: CDR1 MNHEY, CDR2 SVGEGT. The length of the CDR3 is 16 residues. The CDR3 sequence: CASSYRWTGGNTEAFF. CDR3 in DNA: TGTGCCAGCAGTTACCGATGGACAGGGGGGAACACTGAAGCTTTCTTT.

The chain couples TRBV25-1 to TRBJ2-3; TRBD1 matches at 7 bases. The CDR3 covers 14 residues. V shed 6 bases, J shed 1 base, and the junction held 4 bases outside the gene matches. Germline assignment: CDR1 MGHDK and CDR2 SYGVNS. The CDR3 loop is CASSHRGGTDTQYF. The CDR3 nucleotides are TGTGCCAGCAGCCACAGGGGTGGCACAGATACGCAGTATTTT.